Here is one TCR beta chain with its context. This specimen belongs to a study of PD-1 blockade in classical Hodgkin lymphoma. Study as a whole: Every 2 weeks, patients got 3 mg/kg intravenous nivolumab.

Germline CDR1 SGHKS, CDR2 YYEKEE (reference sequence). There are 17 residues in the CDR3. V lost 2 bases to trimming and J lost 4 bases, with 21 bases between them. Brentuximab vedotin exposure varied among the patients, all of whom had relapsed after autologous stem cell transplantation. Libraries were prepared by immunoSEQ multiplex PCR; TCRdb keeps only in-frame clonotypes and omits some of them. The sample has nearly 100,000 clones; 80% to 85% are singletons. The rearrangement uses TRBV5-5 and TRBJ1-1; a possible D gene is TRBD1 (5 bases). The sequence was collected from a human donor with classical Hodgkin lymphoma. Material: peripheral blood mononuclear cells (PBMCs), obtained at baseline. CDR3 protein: CASSFRGANLRRTEAFF. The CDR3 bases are TGTGCCAGCAGCTTTCGCGGGGCCAACCTTCGTCGCACTGAAGCTTTCTTT.